The clone carrying this T cell receptor beta chain has more than one count but fewer than ten. The junction and the germline gene differ at one end; a read error may be behind it. The germline V gene has CDR1 MGHDK and CDR2 SYGVNS. CDR3 length equals 17 residues. The sample belongs to a study of blood T cells in healthy people across ages. Overall study: About one barcoded beta molecule per two T cells came from capture by template switching.

The second PCR ran roughly 7 to 12 cycles with a sample-barcoded 5' primer and J-beta primers. Each cDNA molecule was tagged by a template-switch adaptor with 12 random nucleotides. A single record per CDR3 protein comes from TCRdb applying MiXCR to the 5' RACE reads. The table lists 1.5 million or so distinct CDR3 sequences, 40% to 50% of them singletons. Sequencing used blood. V gene TRBV25-1 combines with J gene TRBJ2-1; tentatively, D is TRBD2 (7 bases). The TCR sequence derives from a woman aged 18-35 years in good health. CDR3 sequence: CASRARGGATSSNEQFF. For the CDR3, the DNA is TGTGCCAGCAGGGCGAGGGGGGGGGCTACCTCCTCCAATGAGCAGTTCTTC.